This T cell receptor beta chain was captured in a study of cytomegalovirus exposure and HLA in healthy donors. Study in general: Under 85% of some 390 genotyped donors fell in the Caucasian-associated ancestry cluster. Notes on the study in general: Reports indicated that the classifier achieved high specificity and sensitivity in diagnosing cytomegalovirus status.

Concerning this clone: Its antigen is not known.

Primers: 60 Vbeta forward and 13 Jbeta reverse. TCRdb keeps only in-frame clones here, not all; method: immunoSEQ multiplex PCR. The data contain more than 110,000 clones, more than 75% of them singletons. V dropped 4 bases and J dropped 3 bases, with 17 bases sitting between them. The CDR3 is made up of 15 amino acids. The germline CDR1 and CDR2 sequences are SGDLS and YYNGEE. The sample comprised PBMCs. The rearrangement joins TRBV9 to TRBJ2-7; possibly TRBD1 for D (6 bases). The TCR was taken from a female donor in good health and CMV-seronegative. The CDR3 region is CASSPTGMSVYEQYF. CDR3 coding DNA: TGTGCCAGCAGCCCCACAGGGATGAGTGTCTACGAGCAGTACTTC.